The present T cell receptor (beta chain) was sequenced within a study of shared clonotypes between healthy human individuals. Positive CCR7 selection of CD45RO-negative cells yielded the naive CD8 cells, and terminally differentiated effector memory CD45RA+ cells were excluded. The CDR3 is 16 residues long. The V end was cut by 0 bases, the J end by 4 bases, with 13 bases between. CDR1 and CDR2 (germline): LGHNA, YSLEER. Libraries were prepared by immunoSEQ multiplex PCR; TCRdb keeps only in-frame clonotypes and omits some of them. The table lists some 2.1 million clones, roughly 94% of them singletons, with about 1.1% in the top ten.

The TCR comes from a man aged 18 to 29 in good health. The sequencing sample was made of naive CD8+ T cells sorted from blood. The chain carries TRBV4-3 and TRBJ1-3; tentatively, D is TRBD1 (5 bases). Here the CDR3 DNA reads TGCGCCAGCAGCCAAGATCGCGGGGGTTGGGGAAACACCATATATTTT. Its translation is CASSQDRGGWGNTIYF.